A selection of T cell receptor beta chains follows, all from one sample in a study of T-cell memory formation after mild COVID-19. TCRdb re-called the 5' RACE reads with MiXCR, one entry per CDR3 protein. The repertoire holds fewer than 550,000 distinct CDR3 sequences, with over 15% as singletons. The sequenced sample consisted of PBMCs or a T cell subset sorted from them (not recorded which). These receptors were taken from an adult woman who had mild COVID-19 (a few samples of this study predate the infection). Cell type and time point are not known. CDR3s include the opening cysteine and the closing phenylalanine or tryptophan. Fields, in order: D gene, J gene, clone size, V gene, CDR3 DNA, CDR3 protein. A D gene is named only where the DNA matches it firmly. Clone sizes are given selectively: once, few, many, or a class where the clone is expanded.

d_gene: TRBD1
j_gene: TRBJ2-7
abundance: NA
v_gene: TRBV9
CDR3nt: TGTGCCAGCAGCGTAGGGATTGGACAGGGGACGGCCGAGCAGTACTTC
CDR3aa: CASSVGIGQGTAEQYF

d_gene: NA
j_gene: TRBJ1-2
abundance: many
v_gene: TRBV20-1
CDR3nt: TGCAGTGCCAGTTCTTCGGCCGAAAGGGGCTATGGCTACACCTTC
CDR3aa: CSASSSAERGYGYTF

d_gene: TRBD1
j_gene: TRBJ2-7
abundance: NA
v_gene: TRBV7-9
CDR3nt: TGTGCCAGCAGCTTAGCGTCTTCCCGGGACAGGGGATCCTACGAGCAGTACTTC
CDR3aa: CASSLASSRDRGSYEQYF

d_gene: TRBD1
j_gene: TRBJ2-2
abundance: many
v_gene: TRBV7-2
CDR3nt: TGTGCCAGCAGCTCCCAGACAGGGGGCATCACCGGGGAGCTGTTTTTT
CDR3aa: CASSSQTGGITGELFF

d_gene: NA
j_gene: TRBJ1-5
abundance: NA
v_gene: TRBV27
CDR3nt: TGTGCCAGCAGTCAACTGAAACATCAGCCCCAGCATTTT
CDR3aa: CASSQLKHQPQHF

d_gene: NA
j_gene: TRBJ2-1
abundance: NA
v_gene: TRBV12-3/TRBV12-4
CDR3nt: TGTGCCAGCAGTTCCCGGGGAGGCCCCAATGAGCAGTTCTTC
CDR3aa: CASSSRGGPNEQFF

d_gene: TRBD2
j_gene: TRBJ2-3
abundance: few
v_gene: TRBV4-1
CDR3nt: TGCGCCAGCAGCCCACTAGCGGATACAGATACGCAGTATTTT
CDR3aa: CASSPLADTDTQYF

d_gene: NA
j_gene: TRBJ1-5
abundance: NA
v_gene: TRBV12-3/TRBV12-4
CDR3nt: TGTGCCAGCAACCAATGGGACGGTAATCAGCCCCAGCATTTT
CDR3aa: CASNQWDGNQPQHF

d_gene: NA
j_gene: TRBJ1-1
abundance: few
v_gene: TRBV2
CDR3nt: TGTGCCAGCAGTGACACGGGGGTCACTGAAGCTTTCTTT
CDR3aa: CASSDTGVTEAFF

d_gene: NA
j_gene: TRBJ2-1
abundance: few
v_gene: TRBV6-1
CDR3nt: TGTGCCAGCAGTGCGGCCCAGAGAGGCTCCTACAATGAGCAGTTCTTC
CDR3aa: CASSAAQRGSYNEQFF

d_gene: NA
j_gene: TRBJ1-2
abundance: NA
v_gene: TRBV9
CDR3nt: TGTGCCAGCAGCGTAGACGCCACGAACTATGGCTACACCTTC
CDR3aa: CASSVDATNYGYTF